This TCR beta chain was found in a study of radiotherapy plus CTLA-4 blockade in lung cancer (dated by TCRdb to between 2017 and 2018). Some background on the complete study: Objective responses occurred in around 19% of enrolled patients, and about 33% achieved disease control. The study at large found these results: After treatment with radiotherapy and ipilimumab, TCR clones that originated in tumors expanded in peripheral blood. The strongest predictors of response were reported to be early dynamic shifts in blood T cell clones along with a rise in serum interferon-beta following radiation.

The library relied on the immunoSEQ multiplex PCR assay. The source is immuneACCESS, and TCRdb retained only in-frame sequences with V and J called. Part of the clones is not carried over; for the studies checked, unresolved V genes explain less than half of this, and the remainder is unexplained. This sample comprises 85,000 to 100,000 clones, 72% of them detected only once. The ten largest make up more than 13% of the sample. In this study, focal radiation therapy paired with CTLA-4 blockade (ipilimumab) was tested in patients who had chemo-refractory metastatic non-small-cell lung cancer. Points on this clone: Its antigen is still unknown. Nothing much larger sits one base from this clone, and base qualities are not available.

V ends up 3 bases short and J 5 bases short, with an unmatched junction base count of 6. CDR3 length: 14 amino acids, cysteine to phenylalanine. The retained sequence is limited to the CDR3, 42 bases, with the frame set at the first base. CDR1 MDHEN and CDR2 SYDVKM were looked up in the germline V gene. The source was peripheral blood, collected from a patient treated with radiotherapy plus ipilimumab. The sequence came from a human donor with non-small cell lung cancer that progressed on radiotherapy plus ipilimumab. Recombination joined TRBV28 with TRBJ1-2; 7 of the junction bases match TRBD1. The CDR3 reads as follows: CASSFSDRYYGYTF. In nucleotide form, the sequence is TGTGCCAGCAGTTTCTCGGACAGGTATTATGGCTACACCTTC.